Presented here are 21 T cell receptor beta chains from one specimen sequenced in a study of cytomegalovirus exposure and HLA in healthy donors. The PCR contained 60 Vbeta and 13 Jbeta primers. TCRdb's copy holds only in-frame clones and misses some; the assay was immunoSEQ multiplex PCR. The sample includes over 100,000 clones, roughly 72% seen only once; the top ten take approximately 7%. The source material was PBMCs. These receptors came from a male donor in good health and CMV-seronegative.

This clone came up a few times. CDR3 loop: CASSVHMMEGYTF. The CDR3, as DNA: TGTGCCAGCAGTGTCCACATGATGGAGGGCTACACCTTC. The V gene is TRBV2, the J gene TRBJ1-2; no clear D. The CDR3 length is 13 residues. Trimming shortened V by 4 bases and J by 8 bases, and 14 bases separated the two germline ends. Germline V gives CDR1 SNHLY, CDR2 FYNNEI.

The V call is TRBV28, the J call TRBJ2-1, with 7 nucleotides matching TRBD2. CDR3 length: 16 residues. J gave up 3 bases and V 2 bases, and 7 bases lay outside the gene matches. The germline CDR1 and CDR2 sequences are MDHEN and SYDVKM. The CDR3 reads CASSLGGRAVYNEQFF. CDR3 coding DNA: TGTGCCAGCAGTTTAGGTGGGAGGGCCGTCTACAATGAGCAGTTCTTC.

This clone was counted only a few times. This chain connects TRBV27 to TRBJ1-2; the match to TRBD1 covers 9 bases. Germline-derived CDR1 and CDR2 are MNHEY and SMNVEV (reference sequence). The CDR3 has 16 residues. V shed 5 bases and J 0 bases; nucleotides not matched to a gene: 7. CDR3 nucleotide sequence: TGTGCCAGCAGTAAGGGACAGGGTACGGCTAACTATGGCTACACCTTC. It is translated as CASSKGQGTANYGYTF.

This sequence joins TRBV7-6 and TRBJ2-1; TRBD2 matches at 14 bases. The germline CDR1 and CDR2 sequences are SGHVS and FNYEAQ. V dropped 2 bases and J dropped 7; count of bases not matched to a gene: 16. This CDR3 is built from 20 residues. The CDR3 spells CASSLQMTSGRAIFGNEQFF. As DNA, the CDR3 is TGTGCCAGCAGCTTACAAATGACTAGCGGGAGGGCAATTTTCGGGAATGAGCAGTTCTTC.

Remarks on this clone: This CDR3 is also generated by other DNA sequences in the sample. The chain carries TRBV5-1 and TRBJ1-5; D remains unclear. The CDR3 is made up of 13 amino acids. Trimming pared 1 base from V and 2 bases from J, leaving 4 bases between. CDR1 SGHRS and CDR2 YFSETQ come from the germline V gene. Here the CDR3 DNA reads TGCGCCAGCAGCTTGAGAGGCAATCAGCCCCAGCATTTT. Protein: CASSLRGNQPQHF.

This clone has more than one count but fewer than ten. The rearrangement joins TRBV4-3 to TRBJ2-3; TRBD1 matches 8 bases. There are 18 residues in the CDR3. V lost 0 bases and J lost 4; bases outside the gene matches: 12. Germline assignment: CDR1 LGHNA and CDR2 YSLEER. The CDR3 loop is CASSQDIMGQGASDTQYF. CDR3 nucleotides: TGCGCCAGCAGCCAAGATATTATGGGGCAGGGGGCATCAGATACGCAGTATTTT.

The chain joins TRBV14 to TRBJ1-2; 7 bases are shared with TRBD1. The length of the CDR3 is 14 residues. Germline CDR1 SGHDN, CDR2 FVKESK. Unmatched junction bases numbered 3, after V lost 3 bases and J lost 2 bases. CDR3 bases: TGTGCCAGCAGCCATGGACAGGACAACTATGGCTACACCTTC. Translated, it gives CASSHGQDNYGYTF.

The CDR3 protein is CASSLEGTALAKNIQYF. DNA for the CDR3: TGTGCCAGCAGCTTAGAAGGAACAGCCCTAGCCAAAAACATTCAGTACTTC. The V gene is TRBV7-2, the J gene TRBJ2-4; no reliable D call. This CDR3 region has 17 residues. Germline V gene sequence: CDR1 SGHTA, CDR2 FQGNSA. Deletions cut 1 base from V and 0 bases from J, with 13 bases between.

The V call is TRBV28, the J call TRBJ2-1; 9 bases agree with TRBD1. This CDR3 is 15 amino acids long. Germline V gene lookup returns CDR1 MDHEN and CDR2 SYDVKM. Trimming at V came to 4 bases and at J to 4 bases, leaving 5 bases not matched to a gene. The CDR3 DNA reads TGTGCCAGCAGTTGGGGGACAGGGACATACAATGAGCAGTTCTTC. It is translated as CASSWGTGTYNEQFF.

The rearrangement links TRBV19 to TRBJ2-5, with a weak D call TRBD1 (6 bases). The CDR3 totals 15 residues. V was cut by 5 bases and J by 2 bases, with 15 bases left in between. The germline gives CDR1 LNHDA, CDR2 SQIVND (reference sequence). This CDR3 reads CASSAWGPGQETQYF. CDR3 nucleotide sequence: TGTGCCAGTAGTGCGTGGGGGCCAGGTCAAGAGACCCAGTACTTC.

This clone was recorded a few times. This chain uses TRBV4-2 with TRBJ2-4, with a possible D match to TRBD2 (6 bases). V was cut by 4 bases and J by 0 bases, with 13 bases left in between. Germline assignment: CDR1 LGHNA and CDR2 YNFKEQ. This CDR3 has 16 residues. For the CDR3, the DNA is TGTGCCAGCAGCCCCAGCGTCGGGGGAGCCAAAAACATTCAGTACTTC. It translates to CASSPSVGGAKNIQYF.

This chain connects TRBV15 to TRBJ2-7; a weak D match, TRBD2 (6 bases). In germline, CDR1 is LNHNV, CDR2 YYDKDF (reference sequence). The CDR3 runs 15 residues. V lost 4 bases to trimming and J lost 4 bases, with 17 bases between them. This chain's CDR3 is CATSKGGIRDYEQYF. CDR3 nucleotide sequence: TGTGCCACCAGCAAAGGAGGGATCAGGGATTACGAGCAGTACTTC.

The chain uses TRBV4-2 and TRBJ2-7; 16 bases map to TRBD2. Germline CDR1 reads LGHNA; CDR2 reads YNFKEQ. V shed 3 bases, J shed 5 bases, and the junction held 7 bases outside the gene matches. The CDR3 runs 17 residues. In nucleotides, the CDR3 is TGTGCCAGCAGCCATCCGGGACTAGCGGGGGGGCTCGACGAGCAGTACTTC. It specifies CASSHPGLAGGLDEQYF.

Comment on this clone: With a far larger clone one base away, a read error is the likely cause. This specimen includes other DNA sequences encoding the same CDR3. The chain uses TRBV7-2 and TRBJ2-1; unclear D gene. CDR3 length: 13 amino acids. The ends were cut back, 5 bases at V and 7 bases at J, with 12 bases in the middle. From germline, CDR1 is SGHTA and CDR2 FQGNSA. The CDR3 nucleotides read TGTGCCAGCAGCCAAGCAAGAGGAAATGAGCAGTTCTTC. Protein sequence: CASSQARGNEQFF.

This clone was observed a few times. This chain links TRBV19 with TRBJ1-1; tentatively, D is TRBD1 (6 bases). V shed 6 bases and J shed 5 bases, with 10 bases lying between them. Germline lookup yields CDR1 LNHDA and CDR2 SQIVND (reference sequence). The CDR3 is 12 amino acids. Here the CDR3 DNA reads TGTGCCAGTAGCAGGACAGAAACTGAAGCTTTCTTT. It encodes CASSRTETEAFF.

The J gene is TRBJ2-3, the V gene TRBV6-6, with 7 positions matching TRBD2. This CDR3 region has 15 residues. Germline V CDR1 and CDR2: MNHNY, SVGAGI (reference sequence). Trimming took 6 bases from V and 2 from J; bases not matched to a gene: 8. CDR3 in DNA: TGTGCCAGCAGCCGAACGAGCGGGACCACAGATACGCAGTATTTT. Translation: CASSRTSGTTDTQYF.

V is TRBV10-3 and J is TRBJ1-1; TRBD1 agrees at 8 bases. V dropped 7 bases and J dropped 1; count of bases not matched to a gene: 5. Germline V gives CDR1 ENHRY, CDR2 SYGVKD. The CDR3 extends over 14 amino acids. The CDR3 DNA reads TGTGCCATCACCCCGGGACAGGCGAACACTGAAGCTTTCTTT. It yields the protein CAITPGQANTEAFF.

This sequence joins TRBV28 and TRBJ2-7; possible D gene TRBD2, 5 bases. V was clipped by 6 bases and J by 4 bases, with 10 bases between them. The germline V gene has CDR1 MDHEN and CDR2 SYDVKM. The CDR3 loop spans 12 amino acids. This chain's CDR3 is CASSALGYEQYF. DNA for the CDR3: TGTGCCAGCAGCGCACTAGGATACGAGCAGTACTTC.

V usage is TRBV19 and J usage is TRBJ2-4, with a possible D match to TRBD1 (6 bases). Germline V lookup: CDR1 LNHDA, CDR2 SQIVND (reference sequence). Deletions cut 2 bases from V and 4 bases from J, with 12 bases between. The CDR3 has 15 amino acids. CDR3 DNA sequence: TGTGCCAGTAGTATATTGCAGGGGAAGAAAAACATTCAGTACTTC. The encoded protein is CASSILQGKKNIQYF.

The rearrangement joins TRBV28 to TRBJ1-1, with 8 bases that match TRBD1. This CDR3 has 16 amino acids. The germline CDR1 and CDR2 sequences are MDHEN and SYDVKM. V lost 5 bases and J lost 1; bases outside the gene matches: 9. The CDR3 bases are TGTGCCAGCAGTAACCCCAGGGGGCTCGAGAACACTGAAGCTTTCTTT. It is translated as CASSNPRGLENTEAFF.

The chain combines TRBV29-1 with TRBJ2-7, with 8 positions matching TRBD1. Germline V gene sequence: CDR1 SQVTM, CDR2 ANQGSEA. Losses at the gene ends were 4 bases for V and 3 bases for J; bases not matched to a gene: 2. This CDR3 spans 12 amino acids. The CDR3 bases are TGCAGCGTTGGGACAGGGATCTACGAGCAGTACTTC. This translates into CSVGTGIYEQYF.